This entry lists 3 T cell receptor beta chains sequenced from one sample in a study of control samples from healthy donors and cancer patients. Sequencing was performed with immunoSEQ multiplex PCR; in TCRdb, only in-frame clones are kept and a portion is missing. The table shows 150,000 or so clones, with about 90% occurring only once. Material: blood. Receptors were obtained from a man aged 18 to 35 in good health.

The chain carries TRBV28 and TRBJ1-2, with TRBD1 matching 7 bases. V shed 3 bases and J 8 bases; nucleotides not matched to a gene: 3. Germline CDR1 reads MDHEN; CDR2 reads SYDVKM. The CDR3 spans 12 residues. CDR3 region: CASSFAGGGYTF. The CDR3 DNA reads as TGTGCCAGCAGTTTTGCAGGGGGAGGCTACACCTTC.

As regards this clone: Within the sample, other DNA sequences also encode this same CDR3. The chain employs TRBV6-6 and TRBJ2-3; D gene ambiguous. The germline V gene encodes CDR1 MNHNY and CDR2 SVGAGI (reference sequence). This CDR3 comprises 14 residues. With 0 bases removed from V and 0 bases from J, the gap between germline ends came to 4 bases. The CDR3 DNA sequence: TGTGCCAGCAGTTACTCTGGGAGCACAGATACGCAGTATTTT. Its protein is CASSYSGSTDTQYF.

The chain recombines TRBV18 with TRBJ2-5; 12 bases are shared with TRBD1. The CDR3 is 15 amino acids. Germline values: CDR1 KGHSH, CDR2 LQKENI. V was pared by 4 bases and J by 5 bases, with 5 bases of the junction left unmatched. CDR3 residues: CASSLGQGALETQYF. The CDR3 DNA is TGTGCCAGCTCACTGGGACAGGGGGCATTGGAGACCCAGTACTTC.